The subject of this entry is one T cell receptor (beta chain). The entry originates in a study of blood T cell repertoires in COVID-19. Study overall: Some COVID-19 samples were acute and others convalescent; all came from the United States, Italy and Spain.

Germline V gene lookup returns CDR1 SEHNR and CDR2 FQNEAQ (reference sequence). Losses at the gene ends were 7 bases for V and 7 bases for J; bases not matched to a gene: 13. This CDR3 is 16 amino acids long. Data came from immunoSEQ multiplex PCR; TCRdb stores just in-frame clones and leaves some out. The sample holds over 95,000 clones; 84% are singletons and the top ten take roughly 1.9%. The chain has TRBV7-9 and TRBJ2-1; TRBD2 agrees at 10 bases. This receptor was taken from a man between 65 and 79 years old with active or convalescent COVID-19. Sequencing was carried out using peripheral blood. This CDR3 is CASTNGLIAGGNEQFF. CDR3 nucleotides: TGTGCCAGCACCAACGGTCTAATAGCGGGGGGAAATGAGCAGTTCTTC. Complete variable domain (other parts from reference TRBV7-9 and TRBJ2-1): DTGVSQNPRHKITKRGQNVTFRCDPISEHNRLYWYRQTLGQGPEFLTYFQNEAQLEKSRLLSDRFSAERPKGSFSTLEIQRTEQGDSAMYLCASTNGLIAGGNEQFFGPGTRLTVL.